This TCR beta chain originates from a study of shared clonotypes between healthy human individuals. Study-level points and caveats: Rarefaction gave evidence that sorted-subset sequencing remained incomplete despite large depth. The authors sampled blood alone, and tissue repertoires likely differ.

V was trimmed by 5 bases and J by 0 bases, leaving 8 bases between them. This CDR3 has 15 amino acids. CDR1 MNHEY and CDR2 SMNVEV come from the germline V gene (reference sequence). As for this clone: Its antigen is not known.

The method was immunoSEQ multiplex PCR; TCRdb's version includes in-frame clones alone and lacks a portion of them. The sample has more than 550,000 clones, 90% seen once; the top ten hold 30% to 40%. The sequenced sample was memory CD8+ T cells from PBMCs. The subset was: CD45RO+ cells pooled with CCR7-negative TemRA cells. The TCR comes from a man in his late teens or twenties in good health. Some clones in this sample may be carry-over from other donors' samples. V is TRBV27 and J is TRBJ2-6; D not resolved. The CDR3 sequence is CASSPPLSGANVLTF. CDR3 nucleotide sequence: TGTGCCAGCAGTCCCCCCCTCTCTGGGGCCAACGTCCTGACTTTC. The full variable domain, in which reference TRBV27 and TRBJ2-6 provide the parts outside the CDR3, is EAQVTQNPRYLITVTGKKLTVTCSQNMNHEYMSWYRQDPGLGLRQIYYSMNVEVTDKGDVPEGYKVSRKEKRNFPLILESPSPNQTSLYFCASSPPLSGANVLTFGAGSRLTVL.